The rows below give T cell receptor beta chains drawn from one sample of a study of response to subunit inactivated influenza vaccine. TCRdb passed the RT-PCR reads through MiXCR, listing each CDR3 protein once. This table holds 700,000 to 800,000 distinct CDR3 sequences, 18% found once. The sequences come from PBMCs from blood, collected roughly 5 days after vaccination. These receptors came from a man aged 45 to 65 who received an inactivated influenza vaccine. CDR3s include the opening cysteine and the closing phenylalanine or tryptophan. The D gene is left open where the match is weak. Only part of the rows carry a size: once, few, many, or a class if the clone is expanded.

>TRBV5-5|few|TRBJ2-3|TRBD2
TGTGCCAGCAGCTGGGCGAGGGGCGGGGGGCCCCTCACAGATACGCAGTATTTT
CASSWARGGGPLTDTQYF
>TRBV7-8|few|TRBJ2-7|-
TGTGCCAGCAGCCTAGGGCCCTTCGCCTACGAGCAGTACTTC
CASSLGPFAYEQYF
>TRBV5-1|-|TRBJ2-1|TRBD1
TGCGCCAGCAGCTTAGTGGTCGGACAGGGCTGTGAGCAGTTCTTC
CASSLVVGQGCEQFF
>TRBV20-1|many|TRBJ2-1|TRBD2
TGCAGTGCTATCAATCTGGCGGGGGGGCTCCATGAGCAGTTCTTC
CSAINLAGGLHEQFF
>TRBV10-3|few|TRBJ1-1|-
TGTGCCATCACCCCTTCAGGGGAAACTGAAGCTTTCTTT
CAITPSGETEAFF
>TRBV7-2|many|TRBJ1-4|-
TGTGCCAGCAGTTTGGGCCAGGGTAGTGAAAAACTGTTTTTT
CASSLGQGSEKLFF
>TRBV20-1|-|TRBJ1-4|-
TGCAGTGCTAGAGTAGGAGGGGCGGATGAAAAACTGTTTTTT
CSARVGGADEKLFF
>TRBV11-2|few|TRBJ2-7|TRBD1
TGTGCCAGCAGCCCACGCCCGGGACAGGGTATCTACGAGCAGTACTTC
CASSPRPGQGIYEQYF
>TRBV4-3|-|TRBJ2-3|-
TGCGCCAGCAGCCAATGGGCCGCCCTGAACACAGATACGCAGTATTTT
CASSQWAALNTDTQYF
>TRBV12-3/TRBV12-4|-|TRBJ1-6|TRBD1
TGTGCCAGCAGTTTTGACCCCAGGGGGCATTCACCCCTCCACTTT
CASSFDPRGHSPLHF
>TRBV7-9|-|TRBJ2-5|-
TGTGCCAGCAGCGTCGGTCAGTGGGTGGAGCGGCAAGAGACCCAGTACTTC
CASSVGQWVERQETQYF
>TRBV30|-|TRBJ2-1|-
TGTGCCTGGAGCGCTGACAGTTACAATGAGCAGTTCTTC
CAWSADSYNEQFF
>TRBV4-1|-|TRBJ2-7|TRBD1
TGCGCCAGCAGCCAAGTAAGAACAGGGGATTTTTACGAGCAGTACTTC
CASSQVRTGDFYEQYF
>TRBV3-1|few|TRBJ2-1|TRBD2
TGTGCCAGCAGCCTTAGCAGGGCGGGACTAGCGGGAGATGAGCAGTTCTTC
CASSLSRAGLAGDEQFF
>TRBV5-1|-|TRBJ2-2|-
TGCGCCAGCAGCCCCGGGAGTTTTACCGGGGAGCTGTTTTTT
CASSPGSFTGELFF
>TRBV20-1|once|TRBJ2-7|TRBD1
TGCAGTGCCCCGCGGACAGGGGACCCCAAGCAGTACTTC
CSAPRTGDPKQYF
>TRBV11-2|few|TRBJ2-1|-
TGTGCCAGCAGCTCCCTCAGATGGCCAAATGAGCAGTTCTTC
CASSSLRWPNEQFF
>TRBV4-3|few|TRBJ2-7|-
TGCGCCAGCAGCCAAGTCGCGGCAGGAGGGGGATACGAGCAGTACTTC
CASSQVAAGGGYEQYF
>TRBV3-1|-|TRBJ2-6|-
TGTGCCAGCAGCTACGTTTTAGGCTCTGGGGCCAACGTCCTGACTTTC
CASSYVLGSGANVLTF
>TRBV19|-|TRBJ2-5|TRBD1
TGTGCCAGTAGTTCGACAGGGACGGAGACCCAGTACTTC
CASSSTGTETQYF
>TRBV27|few|TRBJ2-5|TRBD1
TGTGCCAGCAGTTTAACTACAGGGGGCGGGGAGACCCAGTACTTC
CASSLTTGGGETQYF
>TRBV20-1|-|TRBJ2-7|TRBD2
TGCAGTGCTAGAGATGCCGGTAGCGGGAGTCCCTACGAGCAGTACTTC
CSARDAGSGSPYEQYF
>TRBV5-1|-|TRBJ1-1|-
TGCGCCAGCAGCTTGGTTACAGGCCCCAACACTGAAGCTTTCTTT
CASSLVTGPNTEAFF
>TRBV6-5|-|TRBJ1-2|-
TGTGCCAGCAGTTACGGGCAGGAGAAAAACTATGGCTACACCTTC
CASSYGQEKNYGYTF
>TRBV10-3|-|TRBJ2-5|-
TGTGCCATCAGTGAGTCGGGGGACAGCCGGGGGAAGAACCAGTACTTC
CAISESGDSRGKNQYF